One and the same sample provided the 11 T cell receptor beta chains below, sequenced in a study of cytomegalovirus exposure and HLA in healthy donors. The PCR was carried out with 60 Vbeta primers and 13 Jbeta primers. TCRdb's table, derived via immunoSEQ multiplex PCR, lists solely in-frame clones and lacks some. The sample contains about 140,000 clones, roughly four fifths of which appear only once. Material: PBMCs. The receptors were gathered from a man aged 25 to 45 in good health and CMV-seronegative.

This clone has only one observation. The chain uses TRBV7-3 and TRBJ2-6; D call uncertain. Germline loops: CDR1 SGHTA, CDR2 FQGTGA. Trimming pared 4 bases from V and 0 bases from J, leaving 10 bases between. There are 16 residues in the CDR3. CDR3 amino acids: CASSSGSLSGANVLTF. The CDR3, as DNA: TGTGCCAGCAGCTCCGGGTCTCTCTCTGGGGCCAACGTCCTGACTTTC.

The V gene is TRBV5-1, the J gene TRBJ2-7, with TRBD1 identical over 7 bases. The germline V gene has CDR1 SGHRS and CDR2 YFSETQ. This CDR3 comprises 15 residues. Unmatched junction bases numbered 12, after V lost 4 bases and J lost 5 bases. CDR3 DNA: TGCGCCAGCAGCACCGGGACAGATCCCTTCGACGAGCAGTACTTC. Amino acids: CASSTGTDPFDEQYF. Supplemented by reference TRBV5-1 and TRBJ2-7, the full variable domain reads KAGVTQTPRYLIKTRGQQVTLSCSPISGHRSVSWYQQTPGQGLQFLFEYFSETQRNKGNFPGRFSGRQFSNSRSEMNVSTLELGDSALYLCASSTGTDPFDEQYFGPGTRLTVT.

This chain joins TRBV6-6 and TRBJ2-2; possibly TRBD2 for D (6 bases). This CDR3 is 11 amino acids long. Germline CDR1 MNHNY, CDR2 SVGAGI (reference sequence). V lost 9 bases and J 7 bases, leaving 9 bases between the germline ends. In DNA form, the CDR3 reads TGTGCCAGTGGGGGGAGCGGGGAGCTGTTTTTT. Residues: CASGGSGELFF.

In regard to this clone: Its ends do not fully match the called genes, so a read error is possible. The chain combines TRBV7-7 with TRBJ2-3; 12 bases match TRBD1. Germline V gene data show CDR1 as SSHAT and CDR2 as FNYEAQ (reference sequence). The CDR3 runs 16 residues. The CDR3 sequence is CASSLGTGGMTDTQYF. The DNA for the CDR3 is TGTGCTAGCAGCTTGGGGACAGGGGGCATGACAGATACGCAGTATTTT. The entire variable domain, with the rest obtained from reference TRBV7-7 and TRBJ2-3, is as follows: GAGVSQSPRYKVTKRGQDVTLRCDPISSHATLYWYQQALGQGPEFLTYFNYEAQPDKSGLPSDRFSAERPEGSISTLTIQRTEQRDSAMYRCASSLGTGGMTDTQYFGPGTRLTVL.

The V gene is TRBV19, the J gene TRBJ1-3; no clear D. The CDR3 covers 13 residues. Germline V gene lookup returns CDR1 LNHDA and CDR2 SQIVND (reference sequence). V was clipped by 1 base and J by 7 bases, with 8 bases between them. The CDR3 coding sequence is TGTGCCAGTAGTATAGGGAGTTGGAACACCATATATTTT. Protein sequence: CASSIGSWNTIYF.

This chain joins TRBV4-2 and TRBJ1-5; D uncertain. Trimming removed 1 base at V and 6 bases at J, with 13 bases between. The CDR3 has 15 amino acids. Germline V CDR1 and CDR2: LGHNA, YNFKEQ. The CDR3 DNA is TGTGCCAGCAGCCAAGTCGACGGTCGGGGTCAGCCCCAGCATTTT. It translates to CASSQVDGRGQPQHF.

This chain connects TRBV29-1 to TRBJ2-3, with TRBD1 matching 7 bases. J lost 2 bases, V lost 6 bases, and 14 bases had no gene match. CDR1 is SQVTM, CDR2 ANQGSEA, per germline. This CDR3 is 16 amino acids long. The CDR3 sequence: CSVVGFWTGNTDTQYF. As DNA, the CDR3 is TGCAGCGTCGTAGGTTTTTGGACAGGTAACACAGATACGCAGTATTTT.

A few counts support this clone. The rearrangement uses TRBV30 and TRBJ2-3; no definite D call. V shed 1 base and J shed 4 bases, with 3 bases lying between them. Germline V lookup: CDR1 GTSNPN, CDR2 SVGIG (reference sequence). The CDR3 spans 11 residues. CDR3 loop: CAWSGADTQYF. The CDR3 DNA reads TGTGCCTGGAGTGGCGCAGATACGCAGTATTTT.

The V gene is TRBV2, the J gene TRBJ2-1, with 9 bases that match TRBD2. CDR3 length equals 15 residues. V dropped 6 bases and J dropped 4; count of bases not matched to a gene: 7. Germline CDR1 reads SNHLY; CDR2 reads FYNNEI. CDR3 sequence: CASSVAGVLYNEQFF. The CDR3 region has the DNA TGTGCCAGCAGCGTAGCGGGGGTCCTTTACAATGAGCAGTTCTTC.

This chain joins TRBV10-3 and TRBJ1-2; D remains ambiguous. The CDR3 extends over 13 amino acids. The V gene's germline CDR1 is ENHRY and CDR2 SYGVKD. V was trimmed by 2 bases and J by 5 bases, leaving 9 bases between them. The CDR3 DNA sequence: TGTGCCATCAGTGAGAGCGCCCTTTATGGCTACACCTTC. This gives the protein CAISESALYGYTF.

The rearrangement uses TRBV13 and TRBJ2-2; 9 nucleotides match TRBD1. The CDR3 totals 16 residues. Trimming at V came to 0 bases and at J to 3 bases, leaving 2 bases not matched to a gene. CDR1 is PRHDT, CDR2 FYEKMQ, per germline (reference sequence). This CDR3 reads CASSLGGQGYTGELFF. The CDR3 DNA reads as TGTGCCAGCAGCTTAGGGGGACAGGGTTACACCGGGGAGCTGTTTTTT.